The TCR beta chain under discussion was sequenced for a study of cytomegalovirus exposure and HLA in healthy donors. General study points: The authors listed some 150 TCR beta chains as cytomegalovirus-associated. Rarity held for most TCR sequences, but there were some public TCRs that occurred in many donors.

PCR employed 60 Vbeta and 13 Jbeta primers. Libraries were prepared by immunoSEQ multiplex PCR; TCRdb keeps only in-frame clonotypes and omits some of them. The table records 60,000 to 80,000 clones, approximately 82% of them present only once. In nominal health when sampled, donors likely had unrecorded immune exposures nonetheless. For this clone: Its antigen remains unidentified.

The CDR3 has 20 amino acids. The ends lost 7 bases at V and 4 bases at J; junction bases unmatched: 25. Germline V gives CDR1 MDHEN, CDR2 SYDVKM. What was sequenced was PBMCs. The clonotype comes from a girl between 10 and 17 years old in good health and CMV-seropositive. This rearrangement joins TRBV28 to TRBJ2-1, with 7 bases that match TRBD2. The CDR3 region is CASKVAAWGIGGRVYNEQFF. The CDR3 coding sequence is TGTGCCAGCAAGGTAGCGGCGTGGGGAATCGGCGGGAGAGTATACAATGAGCAGTTCTTC.